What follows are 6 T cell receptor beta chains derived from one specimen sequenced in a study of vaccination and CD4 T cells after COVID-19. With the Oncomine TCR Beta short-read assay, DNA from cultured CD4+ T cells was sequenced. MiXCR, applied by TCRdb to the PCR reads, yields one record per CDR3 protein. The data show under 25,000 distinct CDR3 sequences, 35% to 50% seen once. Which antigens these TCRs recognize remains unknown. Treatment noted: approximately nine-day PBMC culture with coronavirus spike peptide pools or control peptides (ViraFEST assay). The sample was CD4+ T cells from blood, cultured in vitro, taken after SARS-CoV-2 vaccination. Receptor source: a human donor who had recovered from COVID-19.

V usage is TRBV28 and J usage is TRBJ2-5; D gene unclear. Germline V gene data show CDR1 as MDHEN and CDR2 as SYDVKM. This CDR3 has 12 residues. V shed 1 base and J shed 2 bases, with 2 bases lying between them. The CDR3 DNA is TGTGCCAGCAGTTTATTTCAAGAGACCCAGTACTTC. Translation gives CASSLFQETQYF.

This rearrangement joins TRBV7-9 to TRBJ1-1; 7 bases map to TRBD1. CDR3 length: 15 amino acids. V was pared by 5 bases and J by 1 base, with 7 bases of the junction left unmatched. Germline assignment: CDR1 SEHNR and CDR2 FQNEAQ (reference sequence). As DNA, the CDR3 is TGTGCCAGCAGCGACTCGGGACAGCCGAACACTGAAGCTTTCTTT. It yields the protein CASSDSGQPNTEAFF.

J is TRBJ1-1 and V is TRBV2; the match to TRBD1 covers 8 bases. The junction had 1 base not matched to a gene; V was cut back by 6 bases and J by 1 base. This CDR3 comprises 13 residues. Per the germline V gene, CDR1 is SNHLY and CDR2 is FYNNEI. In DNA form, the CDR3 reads TGTGCCAGCAGAGGACAGGGGAACACTGAAGCTTTCTTT. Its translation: CASRGQGNTEAFF.

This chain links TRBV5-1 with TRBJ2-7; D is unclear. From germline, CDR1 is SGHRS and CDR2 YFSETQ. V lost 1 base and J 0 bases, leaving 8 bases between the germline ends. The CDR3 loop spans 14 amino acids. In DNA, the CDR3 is TGCGCCAGCAGCTTGACTGGCCTCTCCTACGAGCAGTACTTC. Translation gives CASSLTGLSYEQYF. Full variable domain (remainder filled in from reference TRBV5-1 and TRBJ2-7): KAGVTQTPRYLIKTRGQQVTLSCSPISGHRSVSWYQQTPGQGLQFLFEYFSETQRNKGNFPGRFSGRQFSNSRSEMNVSTLELGDSALYLCASSLTGLSYEQYFGPGTRLTVT.

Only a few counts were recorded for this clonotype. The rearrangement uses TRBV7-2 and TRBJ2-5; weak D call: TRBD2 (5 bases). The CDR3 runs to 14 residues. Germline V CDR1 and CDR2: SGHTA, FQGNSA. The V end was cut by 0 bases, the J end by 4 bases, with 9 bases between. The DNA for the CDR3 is TGTGCCAGCAGCTTAGCCCTAGCAGTAGAGACCCAGTACTTC. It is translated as CASSLALAVETQYF.

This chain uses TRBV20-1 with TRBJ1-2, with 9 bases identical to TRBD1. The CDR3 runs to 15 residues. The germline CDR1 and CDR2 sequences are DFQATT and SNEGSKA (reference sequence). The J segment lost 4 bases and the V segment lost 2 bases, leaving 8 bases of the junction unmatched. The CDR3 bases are TGCAGTGCTAGAACCTCGACAGGGGGGATCTATGGCTACACCTTC. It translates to CSARTSTGGIYGYTF.